The 3 T cell receptor beta chains given below trace back to one sample, sequenced in a study of T cell responses to AZD1222 COVID-19 vaccine. Clones were read by immunoSEQ multiplex PCR, and TCRdb kept only the in-frame ones, dropping some. The sample lists roughly 180,000 clones, just over 90% occurring once. The source material was peripheral blood, sampled 28 days after the second AZD1222 dose. These receptors came from an adult who received the AZD1222 COVID-19 vaccine.

The rearrangement uses TRBV4-1 and TRBJ1-3; 8 bases are shared with TRBD1. The CDR3 covers 17 residues. J gave up 4 bases and V 1 base, and 9 bases lay outside the gene matches. The V gene's germline CDR1 is MGHRA and CDR2 YSYEKL. The CDR3 region is CASSQVSQGGKGNTIYF. CDR3 coding DNA: TGCGCCAGCAGCCAAGTTTCACAGGGGGGAAAGGGAAACACCATATATTTT.

The V and J genes are TRBV29-1 and TRBJ2-1, with 11 bases that match TRBD2. J was trimmed by 0 bases and V by 2 bases; bases with no gene match: 6. This CDR3 is built from 17 residues. Germline V gives CDR1 SQVTM, CDR2 ANQGSEA. CDR3 nucleotides: TGCAGCGTTGAATGGGGGACTAGCGGATTCTCCTACAATGAGCAGTTCTTC. It translates to CSVEWGTSGFSYNEQFF.

The rearrangement joins TRBV18 to TRBJ2-5; D perhaps matches TRBD1 (6 bases). V was cut by 3 bases and J by 2 bases, with 10 bases left in between. Germline V gene lookup returns CDR1 KGHSH and CDR2 LQKENI. CDR3 size: 14 residues. CDR3 sequence: CASSPGQQQETQYF. As DNA, the CDR3 is TGTGCCAGCTCACCTGGACAGCAGCAAGAGACCCAGTACTTC.